Listed below are T cell receptor beta chains from one sample, sequenced in a study of response to subunit inactivated influenza vaccine. TCRdb called the RT-PCR reads again in MiXCR, with one record for every CDR3 protein. The data hold more than 700,000 distinct CDR3 sequences, with approximately 21% observed a single time. The sample was PBMCs from blood, taken roughly 5 days after vaccination. Receptors were obtained from a man between 50 and 59 years old who received an inactivated influenza vaccine. Both conserved end residues are part of each CDR3. A D gene is named only where the DNA matches it firmly. Clone size is not always given. Where it is, it says once, few, many or a class for expanded clones.

D gene: TRBD1
V gene: TRBV30
J gene: TRBJ2-1
clone size: -
CDR3 protein: CAWSVRDRGWNEQFF
CDR3 DNA: TGTGCCTGGAGTGTAAGGGACAGGGGGTGGAATGAGCAGTTCTTC

D gene: -
V gene: TRBV7-9
J gene: TRBJ1-1
clone size: few
CDR3 protein: CASSPRSIGGRNGEAFF
CDR3 DNA: TGTGCCAGCAGCCCCCGGTCGATCGGGGGGCGAAATGGTGAAGCTTTCTTT

D gene: -
V gene: TRBV7-2
J gene: TRBJ1-3
clone size: -
CDR3 protein: CASSSGGGVNTIYF
CDR3 DNA: TGTGCCAGCAGCTCCGGTGGGGGTGTGAACACCATATATTTT

D gene: TRBD2
V gene: TRBV20-1
J gene: TRBJ2-3
clone size: few
CDR3 protein: CSARDWNSGRSDTQYF
CDR3 DNA: TGCAGTGCTAGAGATTGGAATAGCGGGAGATCAGATACGCAGTATTTT

D gene: TRBD1
V gene: TRBV20-1
J gene: TRBJ2-4
clone size: few
CDR3 protein: CSAGSGTGGLYF
CDR3 DNA: TGCAGTGCTGGGTCCGGGACAGGGGGGCTGTACTTC

D gene: TRBD2
V gene: TRBV20-1
J gene: TRBJ2-7
clone size: -
CDR3 protein: CSARMTSGTTYEQYF
CDR3 DNA: TGCAGTGCTCGTATGACTAGCGGCACTACCTACGAGCAGTACTTC

D gene: TRBD2
V gene: TRBV28
J gene: TRBJ2-3
clone size: once
CDR3 protein: CASSLPVAGADTQYF
CDR3 DNA: TGTGCCAGCAGTTTACCAGTAGCGGGAGCAGATACGCAGTATTTT

D gene: TRBD1
V gene: TRBV9
J gene: TRBJ2-3
clone size: few
CDR3 protein: CASSETGWTDTQYF
CDR3 DNA: TGTGCCAGCAGCGAGACAGGGTGGACAGATACGCAGTATTTT

D gene: TRBD1
V gene: TRBV6-5
J gene: TRBJ2-5
clone size: few
CDR3 protein: CASSYPPSETGGRETQYF
CDR3 DNA: TGTGCCAGCAGTTACCCCCCCTCTGAGACAGGGGGCAGGGAGACCCAGTACTTC

D gene: -
V gene: TRBV5-1
J gene: TRBJ2-1
clone size: -
CDR3 protein: CASSRTLNNEQFF
CDR3 DNA: TGCGCCAGCAGCCGGACTCTAAACAATGAGCAGTTCTTC

D gene: -
V gene: TRBV5-1
J gene: TRBJ2-3
clone size: many
CDR3 protein: CASSLGSGDTQYF
CDR3 DNA: TGCGCCAGCAGCTTGGGGAGTGGAGATACGCAGTATTTT

D gene: TRBD2
V gene: TRBV5-5
J gene: TRBJ2-2
clone size: -
CDR3 protein: CASTPLLAGGLYTGELFF
CDR3 DNA: TGTGCCAGCACCCCCCTACTAGCGGGGGGCCTGTACACCGGGGAGCTGTTTTTT

D gene: -
V gene: TRBV9
J gene: TRBJ2-1
clone size: -
CDR3 protein: CASSVGGTPRGGEQFF
CDR3 DNA: TGTGCCAGCAGCGTGGGCGGGACTCCCCGGGGCGGTGAGCAGTTCTTC

D gene: -
V gene: TRBV6-2/TRBV6-3
J gene: TRBJ1-1
clone size: -
CDR3 protein: CASSRIENTEAFF
CDR3 DNA: TGTGCCAGCAGTAGGATAGAGAACACTGAAGCTTTCTTT

D gene: -
V gene: TRBV24-1
J gene: TRBJ1-1
clone size: -
CDR3 protein: CATTQGVNTEAFF
CDR3 DNA: TGTGCCACCACCCAGGGAGTGAACACTGAAGCTTTCTTT

D gene: -
V gene: TRBV12-3/TRBV12-4
J gene: TRBJ1-2
clone size: few
CDR3 protein: CASSLAGSRAGMYGYTF
CDR3 DNA: TGTGCCAGCAGTTTAGCCGGGTCAAGGGCAGGGATGTATGGCTACACCTTC

D gene: -
V gene: TRBV6-5
J gene: TRBJ2-1
clone size: -
CDR3 protein: CASSYSTLGREQFF
CDR3 DNA: TGTGCCAGCAGTTACTCGACTTTGGGGCGTGAGCAGTTCTTC

D gene: -
V gene: TRBV11-2
J gene: TRBJ2-2
clone size: few
CDR3 protein: CASSLDRDKLNTGELFF
CDR3 DNA: TGTGCCAGCAGCTTAGACAGGGACAAATTGAACACCGGGGAGCTGTTTTTT

D gene: TRBD2
V gene: TRBV9
J gene: TRBJ2-5
clone size: few
CDR3 protein: CASSLWGVAGAGETQYF
CDR3 DNA: TGTGCCAGCAGCCTTTGGGGAGTAGCGGGAGCAGGAGAGACCCAGTACTTC

D gene: TRBD1
V gene: TRBV20-1
J gene: TRBJ1-2
clone size: -
CDR3 protein: CSATQGGQGYGYTF
CDR3 DNA: TGCAGTGCTACGCAGGGGGGACAAGGGTATGGCTACACCTTC

D gene: -
V gene: TRBV29-1
J gene: TRBJ2-5
clone size: -
CDR3 protein: CSVEKGMETQYF
CDR3 DNA: TGCAGCGTTGAAAAGGGGATGGAGACCCAGTACTTC

D gene: -
V gene: TRBV7-3
J gene: TRBJ2-1
clone size: few
CDR3 protein: CASSLSLRLNEQFF
CDR3 DNA: TGTGCCAGCAGCTTAAGTCTTAGGCTCAATGAGCAGTTCTTC

D gene: -
V gene: TRBV6-1
J gene: TRBJ2-7
clone size: -
CDR3 protein: CASSTGDFYEQYF
CDR3 DNA: TGTGCCAGCAGTACGGGGGACTTCTACGAGCAGTACTTC

D gene: -
V gene: TRBV6-1
J gene: TRBJ2-5
clone size: -
CDR3 protein: CASSEQGTQETQYF
CDR3 DNA: TGTGCCAGCAGTGAACAGGGGACCCAAGAGACCCAGTACTTC

D gene: TRBD1
V gene: TRBV10-3
J gene: TRBJ2-3
clone size: few
CDR3 protein: CAIRPGQGSTDTQYF
CDR3 DNA: TGTGCCATCAGACCGGGACAGGGAAGCACAGATACGCAGTATTTT

D gene: -
V gene: TRBV15
J gene: TRBJ1-1
clone size: many
CDR3 protein: CATSRARANTEAFF
CDR3 DNA: TGTGCCACCAGCAGGGCCAGGGCGAACACTGAAGCTTTCTTT

D gene: TRBD1
V gene: TRBV5-5
J gene: TRBJ2-4
clone size: -
CDR3 protein: CASSAGQGIGNIQYF
CDR3 DNA: TGTGCCAGCAGCGCGGGACAGGGCATAGGGAACATTCAGTACTTC

D gene: -
V gene: TRBV6-5
J gene: TRBJ2-7
clone size: few
CDR3 protein: CASSYSVHYYEQYF
CDR3 DNA: TGTGCCAGCAGTTACTCGGTCCATTACTACGAGCAGTACTTC

D gene: TRBD2
V gene: TRBV20-1
J gene: TRBJ2-7
clone size: few
CDR3 protein: CSASHLAGAVGYEQYF
CDR3 DNA: TGCAGTGCTAGCCACTTAGCGGGAGCGGTTGGCTACGAGCAGTACTTC

D gene: TRBD1
V gene: TRBV12-3/TRBV12-4
J gene: TRBJ2-1
clone size: few
CDR3 protein: CASRMNRGLGQFF
CDR3 DNA: TGTGCCAGCAGGATGAACAGGGGGTTGGGGCAGTTCTTC

D gene: -
V gene: TRBV5-1
J gene: TRBJ2-7
clone size: -
CDR3 protein: CASSNQVSALSSYEQYF
CDR3 DNA: TGCGCCAGCAGCAATCAAGTGTCAGCGCTAAGCTCCTACGAGCAGTACTTC

D gene: TRBD2
V gene: TRBV7-6
J gene: TRBJ2-5
clone size: -
CDR3 protein: CASSPTSGRGETQYF
CDR3 DNA: TGTGCCAGCAGCCCTACTAGCGGGAGAGGTGAGACCCAGTACTTC

D gene: TRBD1
V gene: TRBV18
J gene: TRBJ1-1
clone size: -
CDR3 protein: CASSRDRVEAFF
CDR3 DNA: TGTGCCAGCTCACGGGACAGGGTAGAAGCTTTCTTT

D gene: TRBD2
V gene: TRBV4-3
J gene: TRBJ2-3
clone size: few
CDR3 protein: CASSQIAGVADTQYF
CDR3 DNA: TGCGCCAGCAGCCAGATAGCGGGAGTAGCAGATACGCAGTATTTT

D gene: -
V gene: TRBV29-1
J gene: TRBJ2-7
clone size: many
CDR3 protein: CSVAYRGGEQYF
CDR3 DNA: TGCAGCGTTGCATACAGGGGAGGCGAGCAGTACTTC

D gene: -
V gene: TRBV4-2
J gene: TRBJ2-7
clone size: -
CDR3 protein: CASSPTPSYEQYF
CDR3 DNA: TGTGCCAGCAGCCCGACCCCCTCCTACGAGCAGTACTTC

D gene: TRBD2
V gene: TRBV6-2/TRBV6-3
J gene: TRBJ2-7
clone size: -
CDR3 protein: CASTGTSLYEQYF
CDR3 DNA: TGTGCCAGTACCGGGACTAGCCTCTACGAGCAGTACTTC

D gene: -
V gene: TRBV6-2/TRBV6-3
J gene: TRBJ2-1
clone size: few
CDR3 protein: CASSYSQGEQFF
CDR3 DNA: TGTGCCAGCAGTTACTCACAGGGTGAGCAGTTCTTC

D gene: -
V gene: TRBV29-1
J gene: TRBJ2-1
clone size: many
CDR3 protein: CSVETAYRFF
CDR3 DNA: TGCAGCGTCGAGACCGCGTACAGGTTCTTC

D gene: -
V gene: TRBV7-2
J gene: TRBJ2-1
clone size: -
CDR3 protein: CASSLGGLSPYNEQFF
CDR3 DNA: TGTGCCAGCAGCCTGGGGGGACTTTCTCCCTACAATGAGCAGTTCTTC

D gene: -
V gene: TRBV18
J gene: TRBJ2-1
clone size: few
CDR3 protein: CASSPPFLGAHYNEQFF
CDR3 DNA: TGTGCCAGCTCACCACCGTTTCTCGGGGCCCACTACAATGAGCAGTTCTTC

D gene: TRBD2
V gene: TRBV7-9
J gene: TRBJ2-1
clone size: -
CDR3 protein: CASSLETSGGYNEQFF
CDR3 DNA: TGTGCCAGCAGCCTAGAGACTAGCGGGGGATACAATGAGCAGTTCTTC

D gene: -
V gene: TRBV7-9
J gene: TRBJ2-7
clone size: few
CDR3 protein: CASSLGGHTDYEQYF
CDR3 DNA: TGTGCCAGCAGCTTAGGGGGGCACACCGACTACGAGCAGTACTTC

D gene: -
V gene: TRBV5-1
J gene: TRBJ2-7
clone size: -
CDR3 protein: CASSPGHGNSYEQYF
CDR3 DNA: TGCGCCAGCAGCCCGGGACACGGAAACTCCTACGAGCAGTACTTC

D gene: -
V gene: TRBV9
J gene: TRBJ2-1
clone size: few
CDR3 protein: CASSEGLASINEQFF
CDR3 DNA: TGTGCCAGCAGCGAGGGACTGGCCTCCATCAATGAGCAGTTCTTC

D gene: -
V gene: TRBV6-2/TRBV6-3
J gene: TRBJ2-7
clone size: -
CDR3 protein: CASSYPEKYEQYF
CDR3 DNA: TGTGCCAGCAGTTACCCGGAGAAGTACGAGCAGTACTTC

D gene: TRBD1
V gene: TRBV28
J gene: TRBJ2-1
clone size: few
CDR3 protein: CASRGYWQGDNEQFF
CDR3 DNA: TGTGCCAGCAGAGGGTACTGGCAGGGGGACAATGAGCAGTTCTTC

D gene: -
V gene: TRBV12-3/TRBV12-4
J gene: TRBJ2-2
clone size: many
CDR3 protein: CASSLVLNTGELFF
CDR3 DNA: TGTGCCAGCAGCTTAGTGCTGAACACCGGGGAGCTGTTTTTT

D gene: -
V gene: TRBV6-1
J gene: TRBJ1-5
clone size: -
CDR3 protein: CASSPGRSNQPQHF
CDR3 DNA: TGTGCCAGCAGCCCAGGGAGAAGCAATCAGCCCCAGCATTTT

D gene: -
V gene: TRBV10-3
J gene: TRBJ2-5
clone size: -
CDR3 protein: CATSRGEETQYF
CDR3 DNA: TGTGCCACGTCCAGGGGGGAGGAGACCCAGTACTTC

D gene: -
V gene: TRBV24-1
J gene: TRBJ2-4
clone size: -
CDR3 protein: CATSDGSGLQYF
CDR3 DNA: TGTGCCACCAGTGATGGCTCGGGTCTTCAGTACTTC

D gene: -
V gene: TRBV20-1
J gene: TRBJ1-1
clone size: -
CDR3 protein: CSARDGSQGTEAFF
CDR3 DNA: TGCAGTGCTAGGGATGGATCTCAGGGGACTGAAGCTTTCTTT

D gene: -
V gene: TRBV5-1
J gene: TRBJ1-2
clone size: few
CDR3 protein: CASSLTADGGYTF
CDR3 DNA: TGCGCCAGCAGCTTAACGGCAGACGGTGGCTACACCTTC

D gene: -
V gene: TRBV7-2
J gene: TRBJ2-7
clone size: few
CDR3 protein: CASSPFLSSYEQYF
CDR3 DNA: TGTGCCAGCAGCCCCTTCCTTAGCTCCTACGAGCAGTACTTC

D gene: -
V gene: TRBV6-2/TRBV6-3
J gene: TRBJ1-4
clone size: -
CDR3 protein: CASSPPGGLNEKLFF
CDR3 DNA: TGTGCCAGCAGCCCTCCCGGGGGACTCAATGAAAAACTGTTTTTT